Reported below is one T cell receptor (beta chain). These data belong to a study of T cells in Graves' hyperthyroidism and ophthalmopathy. The germline V gene encodes CDR1 SGHTA and CDR2 FQGTGA. The CDR3 runs 15 residues. V was clipped by 2 bases and J by 0 bases, with 8 bases between them. TCR beta CDR3 regions were amplified from RNA transcripts. The study used the HTBI primer set for a first-round RT-PCR of the TCR CDR3. MiXCR, run by TCRdb on the multiplex PCR reads, gives a single entry per CDR3 protein. Among hundreds of thousands of distinct CDR3 sequences listed, approximately 36% were seen once.

The source material was blood. This TCR was sampled from a woman aged 40 to 50 with Graves' hyperthyroidism. The chain is built from TRBV7-3 and TRBJ2-1; D is undetermined. In nucleotides, the CDR3 is TGTGCCAGCAGCTTATCGGCGGACTCCTACAATGAGCAGTTCTTC. This encodes CASSLSADSYNEQFF.